The T cell receptor (beta chain) under discussion was sequenced for a study of cytomegalovirus exposure and HLA in healthy donors. 60 Vbeta and 13 Jbeta primers were used in PCR. TCRdb's copy holds only in-frame clones and misses some; the assay was immunoSEQ multiplex PCR. Of around 200,000 clones detected, almost 80% appear once; the ten largest clones hold approximately 1.8%. CDR3 length: 13 residues. Comments on this clone: The antigen is undetermined.

Findings of the study overall: Indistinguishable V segments such as TRBV6-2 and TRBV6-3 were excluded. In terms of immune exposure information, only CMV serostatus was available.

The receptor comes from a male donor in good health and CMV-seronegative. The V call is TRBV1, the J call TRBJ2-7; TRBD2, the table's D call, lacks a check against the DNA. TRBV1 has pseudogene status. Sequencing was done on a sample of PBMCs. CDR3 bases: TGCACCAGCAGCCCTGGGACTAACTACGAGCAGTACTTC. This gives the protein CTSSPGTNYEQYF.